The 3 T cell receptor beta chains below come from one sample, sequenced in a study of T cell responses to AZD1222 COVID-19 vaccine. The protocol was immunoSEQ multiplex PCR, while the TCRdb copy is restricted to in-frame clones and leaves out a portion. The sample has around 120,000 clones; around 85% are singletons. The sample in question was peripheral blood, obtained on day 0 of MenACWY control vaccination. The receptors shown here come from an adult in good health.

The J gene is TRBJ1-2, the V gene TRBV6-2 or TRBV6-3, with D possibly matching TRBD1 (5 bases). The CDR3 loop spans 14 amino acids. The germline gives CDR1 MNHEY, CDR2 SVGEGT. V was trimmed by 5 bases and J by 5 bases, leaving 15 bases between them. The CDR3 reads CASSDIRVYYGYTF. CDR3 nucleotides: TGTGCCAGCAGTGATATCAGGGTATATTATGGCTACACCTTC.

J is TRBJ1-1 and V is TRBV7-2, with D hard to call. The CDR3 has 14 residues. Trimming cost V 2 bases and J 1 base, with 8 bases left between them. Germline CDR1 is SGHTA and CDR2 is FQGNSA. The CDR3 DNA follows: TGTGCCAGCAGCTTACAGACCCGGAACACTGAAGCTTTCTTT. Protein: CASSLQTRNTEAFF.

V and J are TRBV6-1 and TRBJ1-1; D unclear. The CDR3 consists of 14 residues. Trimming stripped 0 bases from V and 11 bases from J, with 16 bases between. Per germline, CDR1 MNHNS and CDR2 SASEGT. DNA of the CDR3: TGTGCCAGCAGTGAAGCCGGGCGGGTACGGGAGGCTTTCTTT. Translation: CASSEAGRVREAFF.